A selection of T cell receptor beta chains follows, all from one sample in a study of CD8 T cells in Susac syndrome. TCRdb re-analysed the immunoSEQ multiplex PCR reads in MiXCR, keeping a single row per CDR3 protein. The sample has about 430,000 distinct CDR3 sequences; more than 70% are singletons. Sequencing used CD8+ T cells from PBMCs. These receptors were taken from a human donor with multiple sclerosis. Both conserved end residues are trimmed from each CDR3. Fields, in order: clone size, J gene, V gene, CDR3 protein. Clone size is not always given. Where it is, it says once, few, many or a class for expanded clones.

>-|TRBJ2-1|TRBV20-1
SVPTAYNEQF
>-|TRBJ2-1|TRBV7-9
ASSLEFDEQF
>once|TRBJ1-2|TRBV3-1
ASSPSGTGKGGYT
>-|TRBJ2-7|TRBV25-1
ASSDPRQGIYEQY
>-|TRBJ2-3|TRBV7-8
ASSLPGQGRITDTQY
>-|TRBJ1-5|TRBV20-1
SARVGRFNQPQH
>once|TRBJ1-5|TRBV10-2
ASSVQGANQPQH
>-|TRBJ1-5|TRBV4-1
ASSQPIRTGFNQPQH
>once|TRBJ2-3|TRBV29-1
SVRRESTDTQY
>-|TRBJ2-2|TRBV27
ASRLGGPYTGELF
>-|TRBJ2-2|TRBV11-3
ASSLADRGYTGELF
>few|TRBJ1-1|TRBV19
ASRTGTENTEAF
>-|TRBJ2-1|TRBV27
ASSTTGGSYNEQF
>-|TRBJ2-7|TRBV28
ASTLTSGYEQY
>-|TRBJ2-3|TRBV10-3
AISESIAILTTDTQY
>-|TRBJ2-5|TRBV27
ASSPEVPGSYQETQY
>-|TRBJ2-7|TRBV3-1
ASSQDPISNYEQY
>few|TRBJ1-5|TRBV6-1
ASSTGPYSNQPQH
>-|TRBJ2-3|TRBV28
ASRTLVGADTQY
>-|TRBJ2-2|TRBV5-6
ASSLGQPNTGELF
>few|TRBJ2-1|TRBV27
ASSSGLPSYNEQF
>-|TRBJ2-7|TRBV7-6
ASSLEGTGSYEQY
>-|TRBJ2-2|TRBV28
ASSFPSLPTSGRNTGELF
>-|TRBJ1-1|TRBV6-1
ASSPRDRMNTEAF
>-|TRBJ2-2|TRBV12-5
ASGYAREAGTGELF
>once|TRBJ1-3|TRBV10-3
AISDKTGGAPGNTIY
>-|TRBJ1-1|TRBV5-1
ASSLEVSKNTEAF
>-|TRBJ2-1|TRBV27
ASSFLTSENNEQF
>-|TRBJ1-5|TRBV21-1
ASSKNGESLWPQH
>-|TRBJ2-7|TRBV5-5
ASSWRLGNEQY
>-|TRBJ1-2|TRBV30
AEQQGALGYT
>few|TRBJ2-7|TRBV6-1
ASSQFREQY
>-|TRBJ2-7|TRBV4-2
ASSQTGTSSSYEQY
>-|TRBJ2-3|TRBV20-1
SARDISGNADTQY